The 20 T cell receptor beta chains below were found in one sample sequenced in a study of identical twins. TCRdb re-called the 5' RACE reads through MiXCR, storing one row per CDR3 protein. The sample records under 250,000 distinct CDR3 sequences, roughly 10% being singletons. Material for sequencing was memory (CD45RO+) T cells sorted from blood. These receptors all stem from a woman younger than 30 in good health.

This clonotype occurred many times. The J gene is TRBJ1-2, the V gene TRBV12-3 or TRBV12-4, with D tentatively TRBD1 (5 bases). The length of the CDR3 is 14 residues. V dropped 0 bases and J dropped 7 bases, with 12 bases sitting between them. This chain's CDR3 is CASSLARAGTGYTF. The CDR3, as DNA: TGTGCCAGCAGTTTAGCGCGGGCAGGGACTGGCTACACCTTC.

This clonotype appeared many times. The rearrangement joins TRBV5-1 to TRBJ2-2, with 9 bases that match TRBD1. J gave up 7 bases and V 2 bases, and 6 bases lay outside the gene matches. CDR1 and CDR2 (germline): SGHRS, YFSETQ. CDR3 length: 15 amino acids. CDR3 residues: CASSFIQGAIGELFF. For the CDR3, the DNA is TGCGCCAGCAGCTTTATACAGGGGGCTATCGGGGAGCTGTTTTTT.

This clonotype has at least ten counts. Here the CDR3 DNA reads TGCGCCAGCAGTCGAAGCTCAGATACGCAGTATTTT. Translated: CASSRSSDTQYF. J is TRBJ2-3 and V is TRBV5-1; D remains ambiguous. Germline CDR1 SGHRS, CDR2 YFSETQ. The ends were cut back, 5 bases at V and 4 bases at J, with 8 bases in the middle. The CDR3 is 12 amino acids.

This clonotype was recorded many times. This chain connects TRBV20-1 to TRBJ2-6, with TRBD1 matching over 12 bases. There are 19 residues in the CDR3. Trimming at V came to 1 base and at J to 4 bases, leaving 11 bases not matched to a gene. Per the germline V gene, CDR1 is DFQATT and CDR2 is SNEGSKA (reference sequence). The CDR3 coding sequence is TGCAGTGCTAGAGGAGGAAGGGGACAGGGGGCTGCCGGGGCCAACGTCCTGACTTTC. Translating it yields CSARGGRGQGAAGANVLTF.

This clonotype was counted many times. The chain couples TRBV15 to TRBJ2-5, with D uncertain. Germline V CDR1 and CDR2: LNHNV, YYDKDF (reference sequence). Trimming took off 2 bases at V and 5 bases at J, with 9 bases between the two ends. The CDR3 has 13 residues. CDR3 region: CATSRQIRETQYF. DNA for the CDR3: TGTGCCACCAGCAGACAAATAAGGGAGACCCAGTACTTC.

In this sample, this clonotype turned up many times. The rearrangement links TRBV6-2 or TRBV6-3 to TRBJ1-5, with 9 nucleotides matching TRBD1. V shed 10 bases and J 6 bases; nucleotides not matched to a gene: 10. Per germline, CDR1 MNHEY and CDR2 SVGEGT. This CDR3 is 14 amino acids long. CDR3 amino acids: CATRTGVYGQPQHF. The CDR3 DNA is TGTGCCACCCGGACAGGGGTGTATGGTCAGCCCCAGCATTTT.

This clonotype occurred a few times. V and J are TRBV7-8 and TRBJ1-6; D is undetermined. There are 12 residues in the CDR3. V was clipped by 0 bases and J by 9 bases, with 3 bases between them. Germline V CDR1 and CDR2: SGHVS, FQNEAQ. CDR3 in DNA: TGTGCCAGCAGCTTAGCGGCTTCACCCCTCCACTTT. Its protein product is CASSLAASPLHF.

The chain joins TRBV27 to TRBJ1-1, with a tentative D call TRBD1 (6 bases). Germline V gene sequence: CDR1 MNHEY, CDR2 SMNVEV (reference sequence). V lost 4 bases, J lost 4 bases, and 16 bases lay in between. The CDR3 is 15 amino acids. CDR3 loop: CASSSPRGGLTEAFF. Written as DNA, the CDR3 is TGTGCCAGCAGTTCCCCTCGGGGGGGCCTCACTGAAGCTTTCTTT.

This clonotype was picked up many times. The chain recombines TRBV5-1 with TRBJ1-1; tentatively, D is TRBD1 (5 bases). The CDR3 contains 14 residues. Germline V gene sequence: CDR1 SGHRS, CDR2 YFSETQ. Between the trimmed V and J ends, which lost 4 bases and 1 base, there was a span of 11 bases. CDR3 region: CASSAGWGNTEAFF. Written as DNA, the CDR3 is TGCGCCAGCAGCGCAGGGTGGGGGAACACTGAAGCTTTCTTT.

This rearrangement joins TRBV20-1 to TRBJ2-7, with 11 bases that match TRBD2. Trimming at V came to 5 bases and at J to 4 bases, leaving 7 bases not matched to a gene. The length of the CDR3 is 14 residues. CDR1 is DFQATT, CDR2 SNEGSKA, per germline (reference sequence). The CDR3 region has the DNA TGCAGTGCTGGGGGACTAGCGGCGAGATACGAGCAGTACTTC. Translation gives CSAGGLAARYEQYF.

The J gene is TRBJ2-2, the V gene TRBV12-3 or TRBV12-4; D is unresolved. This CDR3 is built from 14 residues. Trimming took off 7 bases at V and 4 bases at J, with 13 bases between the two ends. CDR3 loop: CASTPRVSTGELFF. The CDR3 bases are TGTGCCAGCACCCCCCGGGTTTCCACCGGGGAGCTGTTTTTT.

This clonotype was found a few times. The chain joins TRBV14 to TRBJ2-1; D is uncertain. V lost 4 bases to trimming and J lost 8 bases, with 15 bases between them. The CDR3 covers 14 residues. Germline V CDR1 and CDR2: SGHDN, FVKESK. The CDR3 loop is CASSPRTVYDEQFF. The CDR3 DNA is TGTGCCAGCAGCCCGAGGACCGTTTATGATGAGCAGTTCTTC.

This clonotype came up many times. The rearrangement links TRBV3-1 to TRBJ1-1; D is unresolved. The V end lost 4 bases, the J end lost 4 bases, and 16 bases lay between the germline ends. The CDR3 runs 15 residues. CDR1 and CDR2 (germline): LGHDT, YNNKEL (reference sequence). Written as DNA, the CDR3 is TGTGCCAGCAGCCCCGCGTATCTCGCGGGCACTGAAGCTTTCTTT. Its translation: CASSPAYLAGTEAFF.

The V gene is TRBV20-1, the J gene TRBJ1-2, with D perhaps matching TRBD1 (5 bases). V shed 4 bases and J shed 6 bases, with 12 bases lying between them. The CDR3 has 12 residues. Germline V gene lookup returns CDR1 DFQATT and CDR2 SNEGSKA (reference sequence). In DNA, the CDR3 is TGCAGTGCTACCTTAGAGGGACATGGCTACACCTTC. Translating it yields CSATLEGHGYTF.

In this sample, this clonotype turned up many times. The chain couples TRBV7-2 to TRBJ1-1, with D uncertain. The V gene lost 5 bases and the J gene lost 1 base, with 11 bases spanning the gap. This CDR3 is 14 amino acids long. Germline-derived CDR1 and CDR2 are SGHTA and FQGNSA. CDR3 loop: CASSISNRNTEAFF. CDR3 coding DNA: TGTGCCAGCAGCATATCTAACAGGAACACTGAAGCTTTCTTT.

Only a few counts were recorded for this clonotype. The chain employs TRBV18 and TRBJ1-3; 7 bases align to TRBD1. J lost 2 bases, V lost 4 bases, and 2 bases had no gene match. Germline V gene sequence: CDR1 KGHSH, CDR2 LQKENI. The length of the CDR3 is 14 residues. The CDR3 DNA reads TGTGCCAGCTCACGGCAGGGGGCTGGAAACACCATATATTTT. Translation: CASSRQGAGNTIYF. Combining the CDR3 with reference TRBV18 and TRBJ1-3 gives the whole variable domain NAGVMQNPRHLVRRRGQEARLRCSPMKGHSHVYWYRQLPEEGLKFMVYLQKENIIDESGMPKERFSAEFPKEGPSILRIQQVVRGDSAAYFCASSRQGAGNTIYFGEGSWLTVV.

V is TRBV11-2 and J is TRBJ2-2, with TRBD2 identical over 7 bases. Germline CDR1 is SGHAT and CDR2 is FQNNGV. V was clipped by 8 bases and J by 6 bases; unmatched bases: 15. The CDR3 extends over 16 amino acids. DNA for the CDR3: TGTGCCAGCCCGTCCTTGTCCGGACTAGTTTCCGGGGAGCTGTTTTTT. Translating gives CASPSLSGLVSGELFF.

The rearrangement links TRBV20-1 to TRBJ2-3; a weak D match, TRBD1 (5 bases). CDR3 length: 15 amino acids. The germline V gene encodes CDR1 DFQATT and CDR2 SNEGSKA (reference sequence). V lost 1 base and J lost 1, with 12 bases in between. The CDR3 protein is CSARVQGRGTDTQYF. CDR3 DNA: TGCAGTGCTAGAGTTCAGGGCCGGGGCACAGATACGCAGTATTTT.

This clonotype was seen a handful of times. V is TRBV6-1 and J is TRBJ2-2; TRBD2 aligns across 12 bases. Germline assignment: CDR1 MNHNS and CDR2 SASEGT. J was trimmed by 2 bases and V by 6 bases; bases with no gene match: 7. The CDR3 totals 17 residues. CDR3 residues: CASSLRLAGVNTGELFF. The CDR3 coding sequence is TGTGCCAGCAGCCTGAGACTAGCGGGAGTTAACACCGGGGAGCTGTTTTTT.

The gene calls are TRBV2 and TRBJ1-1; no clear D. Deletions cut 3 bases from V and 4 bases from J, with 9 bases between. CDR3 length equals 13 residues. Germline CDR1 and CDR2: SNHLY and FYNNEI. The CDR3 DNA reads as TGTGCCAGCAGTGAGGGTGCCGGCACTGAAGCTTTCTTT. Translated: CASSEGAGTEAFF.